A single sample gave rise to the 6 T cell receptor beta chains below, sequenced in a study of cytomegalovirus exposure and HLA in healthy donors. PCR primers comprised 60 Vbeta and 13 Jbeta primers. Data came from immunoSEQ multiplex PCR; TCRdb stores just in-frame clones and leaves some out. The sample includes about 80,000 clones, 62% of them seen just once. The sequenced sample was PBMCs. These receptors all stem from a male donor in good health and CMV-seropositive.

V and J are TRBV15 and TRBJ1-5; 9 bases match TRBD1. Germline values: CDR1 LNHNV, CDR2 YYDKDF (reference sequence). The CDR3 spans 15 residues. J lost 4 bases, V lost 3 bases, and 4 bases had no gene match. CDR3 DNA sequence: TGTGCCACCAGCAGGGGACAGGGAGGGAATCAGCCCCAGCATTTT. Amino acid sequence: CATSRGQGGNQPQHF.

This chain connects TRBV19 to TRBJ1-1, with D possibly matching TRBD1 (6 bases). Germline lookup yields CDR1 LNHDA and CDR2 SQIVND (reference sequence). The CDR3 is 13 residues long. Trimming removed 5 bases at V and 10 bases at J, with 17 bases between. The CDR3 region is CASSATGEDGAFF. CDR3 sequence (DNA): TGTGCCAGTAGTGCGACAGGAGAGGACGGAGCTTTCTTT.

V and J are TRBV5-6 and TRBJ1-5; weak D call: TRBD1 (5 bases). The V end was cut by 4 bases, the J end by 4 bases, with 12 bases between. The germline V gene has CDR1 SGHDT and CDR2 YYEEEE. CDR3 length equals 14 residues. This chain's CDR3 is CASSGFGGNQPQHF. In nucleotides, the CDR3 is TGTGCCAGCAGCGGATTCGGGGGAAATCAGCCCCAGCATTTT.

The chain is built from TRBV6-6 and TRBJ2-1; D is perhaps TRBD2 (6 bases). The CDR3 sequence is 15 residues long. V was shortened by 6 bases and J by 6 bases, with 18 bases between the two germline ends. Germline V CDR1 and CDR2: MNHNY, SVGAGI (reference sequence). The CDR3 loop reads CASSHGTGLLNEQFF. The CDR3 DNA follows: TGTGCCAGCAGCCACGGGACTGGACTCCTCAATGAGCAGTTCTTC.

This sequence joins TRBV27 and TRBJ2-7, with 7 bases matching TRBD1. The junction had 13 bases not matched to a gene; V was cut back by 4 bases and J by 4 bases. From germline, CDR1 is MNHEY and CDR2 SMNVEV (reference sequence). The CDR3 totals 16 residues. The CDR3 DNA reads TGTGCCAGCAGTTCCCCAGGGAAAGGGGGCGGGTACGAGCAGTACTTC. It translates to CASSSPGKGGGYEQYF.

J is TRBJ2-1 and V is TRBV29-1; 11 nucleotides match TRBD2. With 6 bases clipped from V and 2 bases from J, the junction kept 6 bases outside the gene matches. Germline CDR1 reads SQVTM; CDR2 reads ANQGSEA. The CDR3 runs to 15 residues. The CDR3, as DNA: TGCAGCGTCTTTGGGACTAGCGGTACCTACAATGAGCAGTTCTTC. Its protein is CSVFGTSGTYNEQFF.